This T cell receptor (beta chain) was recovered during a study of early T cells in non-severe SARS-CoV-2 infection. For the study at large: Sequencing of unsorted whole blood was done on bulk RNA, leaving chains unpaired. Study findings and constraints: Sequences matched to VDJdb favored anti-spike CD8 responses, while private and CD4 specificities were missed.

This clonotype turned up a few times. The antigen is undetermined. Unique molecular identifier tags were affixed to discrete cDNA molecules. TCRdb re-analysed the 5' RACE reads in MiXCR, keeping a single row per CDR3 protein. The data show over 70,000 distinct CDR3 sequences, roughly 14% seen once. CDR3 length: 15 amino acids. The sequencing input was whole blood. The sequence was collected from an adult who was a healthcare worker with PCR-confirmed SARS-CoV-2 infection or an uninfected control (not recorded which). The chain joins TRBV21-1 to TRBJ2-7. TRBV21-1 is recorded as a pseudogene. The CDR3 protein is CASSKNSGSAYEQYF. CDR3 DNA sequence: TGTGCCAGCAGCAAGAATTCTGGGTCCGCCTACGAGCAGTACTTC.